This T cell receptor (beta chain) was sequenced for a study of cytomegalovirus exposure and HLA in healthy donors. Looking at the study overall: Most genotyped donors, 81% of about 430, had Caucasian-associated genetic ancestry. General study findings and limits: There were some V segments, including TRBV6-2 and TRBV6-3, excluded as indistinguishable. The authors considered a cluster of highly shared sequence variants likely to be a sequencing artifact.

With respect to this clone: Its antigen is still unknown.

Primers: 60 Vbeta forward and 13 Jbeta reverse. The table came from immunoSEQ multiplex PCR; TCRdb's copy has only in-frame clones and leaves some out. The data show some 130,000 clones, around 81% seen once. Germline-derived CDR1 and CDR2 are MDHEN and SYDVKM. V was pared by 6 bases and J by 6 bases, with 11 bases of the junction left unmatched. The CDR3 has 16 amino acids. This sequence originates from a woman in her forties or fifties in good health and CMV-seronegative. The chain has TRBV28 and TRBJ1-5; 10 bases are a match to TRBD1. The sample consisted of PBMCs. CDR3 nucleotide sequence: TGTGCCAGCAGGGATCTGGGACAGGGGTTTGTTCAGCCCCAGCATTTT. Encoded protein: CASRDLGQGFVQPQHF.